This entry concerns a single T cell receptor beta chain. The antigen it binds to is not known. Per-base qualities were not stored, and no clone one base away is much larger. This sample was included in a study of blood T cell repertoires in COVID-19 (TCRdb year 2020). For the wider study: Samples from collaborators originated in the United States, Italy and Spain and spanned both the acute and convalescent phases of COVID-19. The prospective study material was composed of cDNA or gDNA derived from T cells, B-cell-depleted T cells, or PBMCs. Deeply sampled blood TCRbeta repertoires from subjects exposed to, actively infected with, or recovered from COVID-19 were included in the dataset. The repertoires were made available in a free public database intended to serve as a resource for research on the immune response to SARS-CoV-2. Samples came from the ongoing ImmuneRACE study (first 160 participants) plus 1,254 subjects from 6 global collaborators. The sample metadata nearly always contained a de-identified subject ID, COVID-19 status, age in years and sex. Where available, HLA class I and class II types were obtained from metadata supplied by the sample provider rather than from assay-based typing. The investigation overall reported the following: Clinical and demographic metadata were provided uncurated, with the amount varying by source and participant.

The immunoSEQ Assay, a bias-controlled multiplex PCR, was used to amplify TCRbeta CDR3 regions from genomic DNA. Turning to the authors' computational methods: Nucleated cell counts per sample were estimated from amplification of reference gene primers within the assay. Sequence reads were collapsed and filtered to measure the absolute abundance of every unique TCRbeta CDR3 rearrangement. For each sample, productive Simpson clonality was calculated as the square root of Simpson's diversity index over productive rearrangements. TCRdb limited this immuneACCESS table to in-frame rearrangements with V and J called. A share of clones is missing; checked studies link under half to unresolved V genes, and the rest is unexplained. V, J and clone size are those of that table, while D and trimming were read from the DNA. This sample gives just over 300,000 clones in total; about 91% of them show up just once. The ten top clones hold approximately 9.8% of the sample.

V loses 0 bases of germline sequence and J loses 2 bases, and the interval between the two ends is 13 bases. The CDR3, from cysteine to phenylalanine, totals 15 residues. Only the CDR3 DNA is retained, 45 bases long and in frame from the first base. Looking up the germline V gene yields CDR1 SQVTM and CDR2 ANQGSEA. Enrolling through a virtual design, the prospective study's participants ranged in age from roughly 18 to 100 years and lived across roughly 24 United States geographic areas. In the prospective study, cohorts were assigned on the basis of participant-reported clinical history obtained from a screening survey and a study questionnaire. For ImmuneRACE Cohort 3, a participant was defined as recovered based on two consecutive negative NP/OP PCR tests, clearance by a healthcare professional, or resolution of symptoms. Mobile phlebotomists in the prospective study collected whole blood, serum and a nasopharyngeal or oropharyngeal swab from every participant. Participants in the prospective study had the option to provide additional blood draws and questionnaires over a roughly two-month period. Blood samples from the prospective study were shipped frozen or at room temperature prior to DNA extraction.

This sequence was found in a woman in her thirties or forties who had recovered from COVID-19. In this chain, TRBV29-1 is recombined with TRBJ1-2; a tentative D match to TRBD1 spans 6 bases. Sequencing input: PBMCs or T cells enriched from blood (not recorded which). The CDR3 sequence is CSVEDAPGQNYGYTF. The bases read TGCAGCGTTGAAGATGCCCCGGGACAAAACTATGGCTACACCTTC.